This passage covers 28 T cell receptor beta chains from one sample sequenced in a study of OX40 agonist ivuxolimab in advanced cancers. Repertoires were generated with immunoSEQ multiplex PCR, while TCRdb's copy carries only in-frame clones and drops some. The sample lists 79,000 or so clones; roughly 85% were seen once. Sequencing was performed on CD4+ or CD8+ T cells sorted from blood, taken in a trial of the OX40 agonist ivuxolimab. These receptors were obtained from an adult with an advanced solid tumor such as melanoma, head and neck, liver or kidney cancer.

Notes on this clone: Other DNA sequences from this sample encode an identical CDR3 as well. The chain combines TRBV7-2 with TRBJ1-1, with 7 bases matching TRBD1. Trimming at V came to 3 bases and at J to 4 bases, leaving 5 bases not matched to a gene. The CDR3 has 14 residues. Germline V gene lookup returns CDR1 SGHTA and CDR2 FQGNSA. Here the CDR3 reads CASSLAQGGTEAFF. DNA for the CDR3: TGTGCCAGCAGCTTGGCTCAGGGGGGCACTGAAGCTTTCTTT.

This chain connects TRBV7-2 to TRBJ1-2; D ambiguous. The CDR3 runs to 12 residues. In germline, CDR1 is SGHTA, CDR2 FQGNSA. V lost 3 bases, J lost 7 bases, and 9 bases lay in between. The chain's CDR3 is CASSFDISGYTF. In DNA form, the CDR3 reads TGTGCCAGCAGCTTTGACATAAGTGGCTACACCTTC.

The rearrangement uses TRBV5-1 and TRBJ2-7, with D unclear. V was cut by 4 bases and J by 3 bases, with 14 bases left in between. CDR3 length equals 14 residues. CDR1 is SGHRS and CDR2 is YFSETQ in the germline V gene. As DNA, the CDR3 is TGCGCCAGCAGCGTACGCGGCAGAGTCTACGAGCAGTACTTC. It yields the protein CASSVRGRVYEQYF. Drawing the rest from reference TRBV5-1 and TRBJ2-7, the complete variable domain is KAGVTQTPRYLIKTRGQQVTLSCSPISGHRSVSWYQQTPGQGLQFLFEYFSETQRNKGNFPGRFSGRQFSNSRSEMNVSTLELGDSALYLCASSVRGRVYEQYFGPGTRLTVT.

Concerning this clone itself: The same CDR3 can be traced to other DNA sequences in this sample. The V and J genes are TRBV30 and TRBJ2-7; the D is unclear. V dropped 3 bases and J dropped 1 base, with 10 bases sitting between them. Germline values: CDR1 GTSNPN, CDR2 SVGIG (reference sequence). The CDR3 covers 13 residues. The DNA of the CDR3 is TGTGCCTGGAGGGGCCTCGGATCCTACGAGCAGTACTTC. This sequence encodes CAWRGLGSYEQYF.

CDR3 nucleotide sequence: TGTGCCAGCTCACCTCGTAGCGGGACAGGTGATGAGACCCAGTACTTC. This codes for CASSPRSGTGDETQYF. The J gene is TRBJ2-5, the V gene TRBV18; D may correspond to TRBD1 or TRBD2 (8 bases each). The CDR3 is made up of 16 amino acids. Germline loops: CDR1 KGHSH, CDR2 LQKENI. V shed 3 bases and J shed 5 bases, with 19 bases lying between them.

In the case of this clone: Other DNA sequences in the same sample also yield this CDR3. The CDR3 spells CASSRGQGYGYTF. The CDR3 coding sequence is TGTGCCAGCAGCCGAGGACAGGGCTATGGCTACACCTTC. The gene calls are TRBV7-3 and TRBJ1-2; 8 bases line up with TRBD1. Looked up from germline, CDR1 is SGHTA and CDR2 is FQGTGA. The ends lost 5 bases at V and 4 bases at J; junction bases unmatched: 3. CDR3 length equals 13 residues.

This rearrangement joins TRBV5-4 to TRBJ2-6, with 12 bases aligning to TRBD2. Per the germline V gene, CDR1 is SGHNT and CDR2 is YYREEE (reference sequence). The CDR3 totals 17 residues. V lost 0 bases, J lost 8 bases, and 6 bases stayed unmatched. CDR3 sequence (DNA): TGTGCCAGCAGCTTGGGACTAGCGGGGGTCCAGACCAACGTCCTGACTTTC. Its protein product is CASSLGLAGVQTNVLTF. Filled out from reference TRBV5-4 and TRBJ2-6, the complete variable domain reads ETGVTQSPTHLIKTRGQQVTLRCSSQSGHNTVSWYQQALGQGPQFIFQYYREEENGRGNFPPRFSGLQFPNYSSELNVNALELDDSALYLCASSLGLAGVQTNVLTFGAGSRLTVL.

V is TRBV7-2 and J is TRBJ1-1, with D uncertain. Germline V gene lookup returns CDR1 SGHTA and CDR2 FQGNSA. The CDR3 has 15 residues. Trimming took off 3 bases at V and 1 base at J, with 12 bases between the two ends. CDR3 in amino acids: CASSFNPNQNTEAFF. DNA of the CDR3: TGTGCCAGCAGCTTCAACCCTAATCAGAACACTGAAGCTTTCTTT.

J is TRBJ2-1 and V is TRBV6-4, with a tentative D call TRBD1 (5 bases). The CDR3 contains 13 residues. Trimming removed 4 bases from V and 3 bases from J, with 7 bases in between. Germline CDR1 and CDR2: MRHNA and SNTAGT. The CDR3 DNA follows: TGTGCCAGCAGTGGAGGACACTACAATGAGCAGTTCTTC. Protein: CASSGGHYNEQFF.

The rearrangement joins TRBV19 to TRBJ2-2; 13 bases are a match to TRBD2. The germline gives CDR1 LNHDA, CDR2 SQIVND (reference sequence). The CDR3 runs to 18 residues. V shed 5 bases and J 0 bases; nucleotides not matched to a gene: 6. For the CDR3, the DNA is TGTGCCAGTAGTTTAAGACTAGCGGGGGGAACGAACACCGGGGAGCTGTTTTTT. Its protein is CASSLRLAGGTNTGELFF.

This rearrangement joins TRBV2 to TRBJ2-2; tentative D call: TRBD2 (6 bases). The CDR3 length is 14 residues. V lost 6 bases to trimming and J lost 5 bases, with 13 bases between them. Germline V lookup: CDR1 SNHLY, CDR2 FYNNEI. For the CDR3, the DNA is TGTGCCAGCAGGGGCGGGACTTATACCGGGGAGCTGTTTTTT. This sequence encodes CASRGGTYTGELFF.

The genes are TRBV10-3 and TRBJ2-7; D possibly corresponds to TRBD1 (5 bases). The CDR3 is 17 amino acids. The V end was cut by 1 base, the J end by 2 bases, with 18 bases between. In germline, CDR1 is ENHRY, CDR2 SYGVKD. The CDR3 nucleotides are TGTGCCATCAGTGAGTTCATGGTGGCAGGGTCTACCTACGAGCAGTACTTC. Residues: CAISEFMVAGSTYEQYF.

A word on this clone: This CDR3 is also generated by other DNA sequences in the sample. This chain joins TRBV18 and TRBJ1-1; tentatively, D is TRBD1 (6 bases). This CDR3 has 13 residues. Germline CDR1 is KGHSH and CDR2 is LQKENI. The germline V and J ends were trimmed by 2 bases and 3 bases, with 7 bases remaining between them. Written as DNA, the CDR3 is TGTGCCAGCTCACCATCAGGGGACACTGAAGCTTTCTTT. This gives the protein CASSPSGDTEAFF.

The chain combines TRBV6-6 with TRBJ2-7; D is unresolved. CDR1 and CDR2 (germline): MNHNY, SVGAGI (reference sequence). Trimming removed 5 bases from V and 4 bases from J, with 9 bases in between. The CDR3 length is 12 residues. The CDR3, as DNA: TGTGCCAGCAGTCCCCCCGGGTACGAGCAGTACTTC. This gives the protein CASSPPGYEQYF.

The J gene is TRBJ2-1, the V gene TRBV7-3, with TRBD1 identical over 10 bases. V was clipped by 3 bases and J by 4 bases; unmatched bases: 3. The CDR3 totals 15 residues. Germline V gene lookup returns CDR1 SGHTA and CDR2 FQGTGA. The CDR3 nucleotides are TGTGCCAGCAGCTTTGACAGGGGGCTGTACAATGAGCAGTTCTTC. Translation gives CASSFDRGLYNEQFF.

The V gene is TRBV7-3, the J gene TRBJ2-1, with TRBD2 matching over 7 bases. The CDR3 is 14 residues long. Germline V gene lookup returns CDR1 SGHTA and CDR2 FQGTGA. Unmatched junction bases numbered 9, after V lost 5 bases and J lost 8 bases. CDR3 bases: TGTGCCAGCAGCCCAGGGACTGCGGGGGATGAGCAGTTCTTC. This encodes CASSPGTAGDEQFF.

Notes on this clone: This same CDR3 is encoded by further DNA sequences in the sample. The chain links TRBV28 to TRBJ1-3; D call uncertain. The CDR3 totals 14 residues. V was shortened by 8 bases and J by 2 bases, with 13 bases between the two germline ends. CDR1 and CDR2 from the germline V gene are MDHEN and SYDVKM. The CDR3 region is CASGSGAAGNTIYF. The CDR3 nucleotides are TGTGCCAGCGGATCGGGAGCGGCTGGAAACACCATATATTTT. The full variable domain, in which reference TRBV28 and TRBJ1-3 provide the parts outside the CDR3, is DVKVTQSSRYLVKRTGEKVFLECVQDMDHENMFWYRQDPGLGLRLIYFSYDVKMKEKGDIPEGYSVSREKKERFSLILESASTNQTSMYLCASGSGAAGNTIYFGEGSWLTVV.

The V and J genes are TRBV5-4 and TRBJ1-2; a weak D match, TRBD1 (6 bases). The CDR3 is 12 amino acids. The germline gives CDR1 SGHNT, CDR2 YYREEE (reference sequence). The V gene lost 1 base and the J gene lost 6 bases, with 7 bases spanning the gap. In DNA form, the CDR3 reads TGTGCCAGCAGCTTGAGGGGGGATGGCTACACCTTC. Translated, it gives CASSLRGDGYTF.

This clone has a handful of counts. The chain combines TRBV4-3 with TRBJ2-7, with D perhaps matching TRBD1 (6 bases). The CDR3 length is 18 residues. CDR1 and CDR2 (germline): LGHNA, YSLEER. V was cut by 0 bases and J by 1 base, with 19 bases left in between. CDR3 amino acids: CASSQDAPSSGASYEQYF. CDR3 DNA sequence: TGCGCCAGCAGCCAAGATGCACCTTCTTCAGGGGCTTCCTACGAGCAGTACTTC.

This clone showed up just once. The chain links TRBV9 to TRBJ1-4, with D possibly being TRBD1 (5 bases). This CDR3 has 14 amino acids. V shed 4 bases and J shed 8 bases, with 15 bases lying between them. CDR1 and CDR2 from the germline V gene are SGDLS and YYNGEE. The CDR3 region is CASSSPGGAEKLFF. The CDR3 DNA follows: TGTGCCAGCAGCTCCCCGGGTGGGGCAGAAAAACTGTTTTTT.

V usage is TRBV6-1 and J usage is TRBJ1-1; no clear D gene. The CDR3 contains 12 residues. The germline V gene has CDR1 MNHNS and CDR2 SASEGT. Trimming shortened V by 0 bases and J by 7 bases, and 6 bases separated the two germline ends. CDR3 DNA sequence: TGTGCCAGCAGTGAAGCGGGGAGTGAAGCTTTCTTT. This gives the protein CASSEAGSEAFF.

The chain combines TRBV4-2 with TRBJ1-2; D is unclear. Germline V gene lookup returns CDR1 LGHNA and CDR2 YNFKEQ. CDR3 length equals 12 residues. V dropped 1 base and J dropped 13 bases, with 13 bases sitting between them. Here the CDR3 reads CASSQAAGRSTF. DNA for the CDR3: TGTGCCAGCAGCCAAGCCGCAGGTCGTTCCACCTTC.

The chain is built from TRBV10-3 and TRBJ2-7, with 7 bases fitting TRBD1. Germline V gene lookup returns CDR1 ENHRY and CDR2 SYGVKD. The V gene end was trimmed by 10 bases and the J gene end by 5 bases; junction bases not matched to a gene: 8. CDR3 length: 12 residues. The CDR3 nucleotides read TGTGCCACCCAACAGGGGAGCAACGAGCAGTACTTC. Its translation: CATQQGSNEQYF.

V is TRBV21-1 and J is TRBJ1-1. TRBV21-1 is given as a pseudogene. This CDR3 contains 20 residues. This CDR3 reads CASSPLCGLPLLGGNTEAFF. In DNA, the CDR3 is TGTGCCAGCAGCCCCCTTTGTGGACTCCCCCTCCTTGGTGGGAACACTGAAGCTTTCTTT.

Written as DNA, the CDR3 is TGTGCCAGCAGCCCAAGGGACAGGCACAATGAGCAGTTCTTC. Translating gives CASSPRDRHNEQFF. The chain joins TRBV7-9 to TRBJ2-1; 8 nucleotides agree with TRBD1. Germline-derived CDR1 and CDR2 are SEHNR and FQNEAQ (reference sequence). V shed 5 bases and J 5 bases; nucleotides not matched to a gene: 5. The CDR3 sequence is 14 residues long.

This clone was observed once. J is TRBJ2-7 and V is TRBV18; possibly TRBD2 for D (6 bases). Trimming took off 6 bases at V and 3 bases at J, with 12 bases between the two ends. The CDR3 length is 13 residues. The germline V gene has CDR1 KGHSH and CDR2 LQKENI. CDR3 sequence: CASSPTSSYEQYF. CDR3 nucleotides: TGTGCCAGCTCTCCAACTAGCAGCTACGAGCAGTACTTC.

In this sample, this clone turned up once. The CDR3 here is CASSPSSYNEQFF. The CDR3 DNA reads TGCGCCAGCAGCCCCAGCTCCTACAATGAGCAGTTCTTC. The rearrangement joins TRBV4-3 to TRBJ2-1; D gene unclear. Germline CDR1 LGHNA, CDR2 YSLEER. There are 13 residues in the CDR3. V lost 4 bases and J 0 bases, leaving 4 bases between the germline ends.

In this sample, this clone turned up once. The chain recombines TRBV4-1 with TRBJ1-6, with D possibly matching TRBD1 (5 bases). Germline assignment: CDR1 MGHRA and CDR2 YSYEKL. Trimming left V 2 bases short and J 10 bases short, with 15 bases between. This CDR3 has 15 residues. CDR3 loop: CASSQRRDFGSPLHF. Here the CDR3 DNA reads TGCGCCAGCAGCCAAAGGAGGGACTTTGGCTCACCCCTCCACTTT.